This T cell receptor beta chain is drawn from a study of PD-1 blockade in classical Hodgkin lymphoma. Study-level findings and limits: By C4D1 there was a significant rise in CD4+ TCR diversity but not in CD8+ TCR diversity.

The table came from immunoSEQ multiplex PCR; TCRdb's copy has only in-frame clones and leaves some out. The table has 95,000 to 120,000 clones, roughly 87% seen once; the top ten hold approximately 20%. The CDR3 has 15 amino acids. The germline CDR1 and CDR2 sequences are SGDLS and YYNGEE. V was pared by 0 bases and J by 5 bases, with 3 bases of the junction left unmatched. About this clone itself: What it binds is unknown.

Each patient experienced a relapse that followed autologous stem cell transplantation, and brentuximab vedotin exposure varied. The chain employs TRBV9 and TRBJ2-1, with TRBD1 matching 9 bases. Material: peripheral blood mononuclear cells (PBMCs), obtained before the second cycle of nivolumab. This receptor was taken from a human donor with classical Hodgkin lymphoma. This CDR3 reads CASSVGQGVNNEQFF. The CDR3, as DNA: TGTGCCAGCAGCGTAGGACAGGGGGTCAACAATGAGCAGTTCTTC.